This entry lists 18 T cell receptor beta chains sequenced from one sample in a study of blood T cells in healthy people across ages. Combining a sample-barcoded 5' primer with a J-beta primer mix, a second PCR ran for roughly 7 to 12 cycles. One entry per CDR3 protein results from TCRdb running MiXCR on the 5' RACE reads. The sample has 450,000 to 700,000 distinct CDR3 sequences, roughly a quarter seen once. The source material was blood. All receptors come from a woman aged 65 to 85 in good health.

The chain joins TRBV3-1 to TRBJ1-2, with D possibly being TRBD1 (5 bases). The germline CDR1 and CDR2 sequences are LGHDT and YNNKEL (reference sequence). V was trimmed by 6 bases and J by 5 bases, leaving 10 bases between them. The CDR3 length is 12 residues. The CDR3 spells CASRSTAYGYTF. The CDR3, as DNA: TGTGCCAGCAGGTCGACAGCTTATGGCTACACCTTC.

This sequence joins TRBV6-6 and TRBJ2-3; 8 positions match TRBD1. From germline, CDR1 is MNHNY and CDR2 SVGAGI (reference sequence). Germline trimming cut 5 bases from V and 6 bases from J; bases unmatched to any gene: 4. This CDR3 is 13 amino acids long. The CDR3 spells CASSARQGDTQYF. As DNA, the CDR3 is TGTGCCAGCAGTGCTAGACAGGGGGATACGCAGTATTTT.

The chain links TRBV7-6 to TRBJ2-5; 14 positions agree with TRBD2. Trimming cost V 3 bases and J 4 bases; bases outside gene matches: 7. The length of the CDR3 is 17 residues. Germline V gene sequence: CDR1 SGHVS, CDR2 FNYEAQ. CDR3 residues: CASSLGTSGSKRETQYF. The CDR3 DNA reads TGTGCCAGCAGCTTGGGGACTAGCGGGAGTAAGAGAGAGACCCAGTACTTC.

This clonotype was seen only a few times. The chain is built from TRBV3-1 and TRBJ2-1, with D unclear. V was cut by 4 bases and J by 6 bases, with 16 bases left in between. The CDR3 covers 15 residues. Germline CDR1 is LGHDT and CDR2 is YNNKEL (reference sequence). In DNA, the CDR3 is TGTGCCAGCAGCCCTATTTGGTCGACCCGCAATGAGCAGTTCTTC. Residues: CASSPIWSTRNEQFF.

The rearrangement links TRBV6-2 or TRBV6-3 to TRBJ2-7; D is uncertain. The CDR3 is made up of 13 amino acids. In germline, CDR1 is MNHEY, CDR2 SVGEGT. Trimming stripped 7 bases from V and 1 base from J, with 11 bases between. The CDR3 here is CASTKTGSYEQYF. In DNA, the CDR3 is TGTGCCAGCACCAAAACCGGATCCTACGAGCAGTACTTC.

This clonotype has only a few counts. DNA for the CDR3: TGTGCCAGCAGCCCCACTATGAGACGGGAAGAGACCCAGTACTTC. Protein product: CASSPTMRREETQYF. The chain has TRBV7-8 and TRBJ2-5; D gene ambiguous. The CDR3 totals 15 residues. Between the trimmed V and J ends, which lost 5 bases and 3 bases, there was a span of 16 bases. Germline CDR1 reads SGHVS; CDR2 reads FQNEAQ.

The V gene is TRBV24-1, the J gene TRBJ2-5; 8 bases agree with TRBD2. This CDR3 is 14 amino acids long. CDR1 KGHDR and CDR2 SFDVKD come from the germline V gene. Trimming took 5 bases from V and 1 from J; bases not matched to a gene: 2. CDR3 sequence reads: CATSVGLAQETQYF. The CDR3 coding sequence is TGTGCCACCAGTGTCGGACTAGCCCAAGAGACCCAGTACTTC.

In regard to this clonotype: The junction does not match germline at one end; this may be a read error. DNA of the CDR3: TGTGCCGGCAGCCTATGCTACTCGGCAGAGGGTGAAAAACTGTTTTTT. It codes for CAGSLCYSAEGEKLFF. The chain couples TRBV28 to TRBJ1-4, with D unresolved. The length of the CDR3 is 16 residues. In germline, CDR1 is MDHEN, CDR2 SYDVKM.

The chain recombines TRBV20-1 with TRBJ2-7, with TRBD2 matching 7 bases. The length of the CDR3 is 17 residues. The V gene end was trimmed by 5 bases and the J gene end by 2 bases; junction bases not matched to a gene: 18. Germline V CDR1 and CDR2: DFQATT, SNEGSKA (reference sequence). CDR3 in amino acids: CSALPGPEAGLTYEQYF. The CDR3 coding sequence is TGCAGTGCTCTCCCCGGCCCTGAGGCGGGACTAACCTACGAGCAGTACTTC.

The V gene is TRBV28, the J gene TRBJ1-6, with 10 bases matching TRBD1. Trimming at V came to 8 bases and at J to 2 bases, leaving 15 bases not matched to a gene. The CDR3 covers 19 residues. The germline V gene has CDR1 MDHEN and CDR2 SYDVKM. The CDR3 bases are TGTGCCAGCTCGAACTACGGGACAGGGGATTTCACCTATAATTCACCCCTCCACTTT. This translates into CASSNYGTGDFTYNSPLHF.

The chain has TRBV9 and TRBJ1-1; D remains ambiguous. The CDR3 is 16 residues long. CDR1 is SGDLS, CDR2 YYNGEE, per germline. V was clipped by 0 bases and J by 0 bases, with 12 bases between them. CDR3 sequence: CASSVGNRGVNTEAFF. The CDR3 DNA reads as TGTGCCAGCAGCGTAGGCAATAGAGGCGTGAACACTGAAGCTTTCTTT.

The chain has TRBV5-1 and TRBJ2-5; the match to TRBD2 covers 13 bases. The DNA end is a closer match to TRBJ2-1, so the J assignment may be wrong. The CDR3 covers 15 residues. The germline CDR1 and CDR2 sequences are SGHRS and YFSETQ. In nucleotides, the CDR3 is TGCGCCAGCAGCTTTACTAGCGGGGGGGCGTCGGAGCAGTTCTTC. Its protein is CASSFTSGGASEQFF.

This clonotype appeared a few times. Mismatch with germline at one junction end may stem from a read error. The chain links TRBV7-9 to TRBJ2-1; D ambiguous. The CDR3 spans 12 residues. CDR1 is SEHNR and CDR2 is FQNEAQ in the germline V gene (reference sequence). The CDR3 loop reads CASSLAPGSSGF. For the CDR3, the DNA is TGTGCCAGCAGCTTAGCGCCCGGCTCCTCAGGATTC.

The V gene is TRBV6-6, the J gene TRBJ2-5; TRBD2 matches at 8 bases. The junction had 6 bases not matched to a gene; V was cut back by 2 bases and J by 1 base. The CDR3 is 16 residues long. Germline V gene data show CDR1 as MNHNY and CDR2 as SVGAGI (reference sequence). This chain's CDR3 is CASSYHQRGFQETQYF. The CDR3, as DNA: TGTGCCAGCAGTTACCACCAGCGGGGGTTCCAAGAGACCCAGTACTTC.

CDR3 sequence: CASSSPSGGGPGDTQYF. For the CDR3, the DNA is TGTGCCAGCAGCTCCCCTAGCGGGGGAGGTCCGGGAGATACGCAGTATTTT. The chain couples TRBV7-8 to TRBJ2-3; 10 bases align to TRBD2. With V trimmed by 4 bases and J by 5 bases, 12 bases remained unmatched. Germline V gene data show CDR1 as SGHVS and CDR2 as FQNEAQ. The CDR3 is made up of 17 amino acids.

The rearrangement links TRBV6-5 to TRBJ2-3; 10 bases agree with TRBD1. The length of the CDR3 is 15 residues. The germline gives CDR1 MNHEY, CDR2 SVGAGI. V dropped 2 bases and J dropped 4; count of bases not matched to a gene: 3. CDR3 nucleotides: TGTGCCAGCAGTTACGACAGGGGGCTGGCAGATACGCAGTATTTT. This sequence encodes CASSYDRGLADTQYF.

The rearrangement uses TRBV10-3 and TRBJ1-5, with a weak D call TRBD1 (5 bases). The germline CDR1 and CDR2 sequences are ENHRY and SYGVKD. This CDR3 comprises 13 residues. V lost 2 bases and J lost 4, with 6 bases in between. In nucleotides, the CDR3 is TGTGCCATCAGTGAGCAGGGAAATCAGCCCCAGCATTTT. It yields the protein CAISEQGNQPQHF.

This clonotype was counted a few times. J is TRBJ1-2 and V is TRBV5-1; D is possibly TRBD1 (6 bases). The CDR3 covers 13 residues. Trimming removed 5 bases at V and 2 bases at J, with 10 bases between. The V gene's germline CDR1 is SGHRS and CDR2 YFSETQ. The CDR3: CASSTGTNYGYTF. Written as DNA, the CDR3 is TGCGCCAGCAGTACCGGGACAAACTATGGCTACACCTTC.